This TCR beta chain derives from a study of human T cells and chemical hapten exposure. Study-wide points: Counts of TCRs above 1 in 1000 frequency stayed unchanged with DPC sensitization.

In its sample, this clonotype was seen many times. The antigen is undetermined. Each CDR3 protein is one row after TCRdb ran MiXCR on the RACE reads. The table lists about 89,000 distinct CDR3 sequences, 11% of them singletons. Time point of the sample: pre-sensitization, week 0. Noted treatment: therapeutic diphenylcyclopropenone sensitization with weekly scalp DPC. With 3 bases clipped from V and 1 base from J, the junction kept 2 bases outside the gene matches. Germline CDR1 and CDR2: SGDLS and YYNGEE. This CDR3 contains 15 residues. The sample consisted of whole blood, taken in connection with sensitization to the hapten diphenylcyclopropenone (DPC). V usage is TRBV9 and J usage is TRBJ2-5; the match to TRBD2 covers 11 bases. This TCR was recovered from an older woman with alopecia areata. Some clones in this sample may be carry-over from other donors' samples. This CDR3 reads CASSAGTSGQETQYF. For the CDR3, the DNA is TGTGCCAGCAGCGCGGGGACTAGCGGCCAAGAGACCCAGTACTTC.